The clone carrying this T cell receptor (beta chain) was detected only a few times. Its target is not known. V lost 3 bases and J lost 1, with 7 bases in between. CDR3 size: 15 residues. Per the germline V gene, CDR1 is MDHEN and CDR2 is SYDVKM. The source of the sample is a study of cytomegalovirus exposure and HLA in healthy donors. The method was immunoSEQ multiplex PCR; TCRdb's version includes in-frame clones alone and lacks a portion of them. This table holds about 200,000 clones, around 84% found once. The study's findings and limits: Subsequent analysis showed first-cohort TCR clusters tending to co-occur in some 120 validation repertoires. The authors listed around 150 TCR beta chains as cytomegalovirus-associated.

This TCR was sampled from a woman under 40 in good health and CMV-seropositive. Input material: PBMCs. The J gene is TRBJ2-6, the V gene TRBV28, with D perhaps TRBD1 (5 bases). CDR3 protein: CASSLQGSGANVLTF. DNA for the CDR3: TGTGCCAGCAGTTTGCAGGGATCTGGGGCCAACGTCCTGACTTTC.